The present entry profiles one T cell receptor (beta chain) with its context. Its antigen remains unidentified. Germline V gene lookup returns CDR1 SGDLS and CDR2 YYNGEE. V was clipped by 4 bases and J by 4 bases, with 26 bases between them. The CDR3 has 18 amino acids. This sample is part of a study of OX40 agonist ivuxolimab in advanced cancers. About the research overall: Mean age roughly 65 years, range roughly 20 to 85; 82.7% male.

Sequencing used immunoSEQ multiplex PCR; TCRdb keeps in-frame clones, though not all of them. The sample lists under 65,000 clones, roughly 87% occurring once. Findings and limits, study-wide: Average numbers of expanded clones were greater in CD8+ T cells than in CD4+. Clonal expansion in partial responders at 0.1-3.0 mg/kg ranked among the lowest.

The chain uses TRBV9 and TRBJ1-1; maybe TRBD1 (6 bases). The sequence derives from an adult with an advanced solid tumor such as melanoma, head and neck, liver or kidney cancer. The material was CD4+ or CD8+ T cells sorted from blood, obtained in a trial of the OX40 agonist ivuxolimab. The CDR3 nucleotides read TGTGCCAGCAGCAAGACCAGGGGAGGGGGTAACGTGCGCACTGAAGCTTTCTTT. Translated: CASSKTRGGGNVRTEAFF.